These 25 T cell receptor beta chains share one sample of origin, sequenced in a study of blood T cell repertoires in COVID-19. Only in-frame clones appear in the TCRdb table, and some are missing; sequencing was by immunoSEQ multiplex PCR. The sample shows 180,000 or so clones, roughly 84% of them seen only once. The sequencing input was peripheral blood. The receptors come from a person aged 70 to 85 with COVID-19, enrolled during active disease.

The chain couples TRBV19 to TRBJ1-6; the D gene is possibly TRBD1 (5 bases). The CDR3 is made up of 13 amino acids. Trimming left V 7 bases short and J 7 bases short, with 11 bases between. The germline V gene has CDR1 LNHDA and CDR2 SQIVND (reference sequence). As DNA, the CDR3 is TGTGCCAGTAAAGACAGTCTCAATTCACCCCTCCACTTT. Protein product: CASKDSLNSPLHF. Based on the CDR3 plus reference TRBV19 and TRBJ1-6, the full variable domain is DGGITQSPKYLFRKEGQNVTLSCEQNLNHDAMYWYRQDPGQGLRLIYYSQIVNDFQKGDIAEGYSVSREKKESFPLTVTSAQKNPTAFYLCASKDSLNSPLHFGNGTRLTVT.

This chain connects TRBV28 to TRBJ1-5; the match to TRBD1 covers 7 bases. Germline-derived CDR1 and CDR2 are MDHEN and SYDVKM. The CDR3 runs 17 residues. The ends lost 5 bases at V and 1 base at J; junction bases unmatched: 11. Here the CDR3 reads CASSLRGSVGSNQPQHF. The DNA for the CDR3 is TGTGCCAGCAGTCTCAGGGGGTCGGTGGGAAGCAATCAGCCCCAGCATTTT.

The rearrangement joins TRBV10-2 to TRBJ2-1; 9 nucleotides agree with TRBD2. The junction had 6 bases not matched to a gene; V was cut back by 6 bases and J by 3 bases. The germline gives CDR1 WSHSY, CDR2 SAAADI. The CDR3 is 15 amino acids. This CDR3 is CASRAGTSNYNEQFF. The CDR3, as DNA: TGCGCCAGCAGAGCCGGGACTAGCAACTACAATGAGCAGTTCTTC.

CDR3 DNA sequence: TGTGCCAGCAGCCAGAACCAGGGGGCTGGAAACACCATATATTTT. It codes for CASSQNQGAGNTIYF. V is TRBV3-1 (or the pseudogene TRBV3-2) and J is TRBJ1-3; 7 positions agree with TRBD1. Germline CDR1 and CDR2: LGHDT and YNNKEL (reference sequence). CDR3 length: 15 residues. Trimming cost V 3 bases and J 2 bases; bases outside gene matches: 4.

V gene TRBV27 combines with J gene TRBJ1-5; D gene uncertain. Germline lookup yields CDR1 MNHEY and CDR2 SMNVEV (reference sequence). CDR3 length equals 14 residues. Trimming left V 3 bases short and J 0 bases short, with 6 bases between. In DNA form, the CDR3 reads TGTGCCAGCAGTTTCGGCGGTAGCAATCAGCCCCAGCATTTT. This translates into CASSFGGSNQPQHF.

J is TRBJ1-5 and V is TRBV6-2 or TRBV6-3, with D possibly TRBD1 on 5 matching bases. Germline CDR1 and CDR2: MNHEY and SVGEGT. Trimming removed 4 bases at V and 5 bases at J, with 15 bases between. This CDR3 is 15 amino acids long. The CDR3 DNA sequence: TGTGCCAGCAGTTTCGGACAACTAAGCGATCAGCCCCAGCATTTT. Amino acid sequence: CASSFGQLSDQPQHF.

The rearrangement joins TRBV28 to TRBJ2-2, with TRBD2 matching over 7 bases. The CDR3 sequence is 17 residues long. Per germline, CDR1 MDHEN and CDR2 SYDVKM. Trimming removed 3 bases from V and 0 bases from J; junction bases left unmatched: 7. The CDR3 loop is CASSLSSGPTNTGELFF. The CDR3 DNA sequence: TGTGCCAGCAGTTTGTCTAGCGGTCCGACGAACACCGGGGAGCTGTTTTTT.

This rearrangement joins TRBV3-1 (or the pseudogene TRBV3-2) to TRBJ1-6, with TRBD1 as a possible D gene (6 bases). CDR1 LGHDT and CDR2 YNNKEL come from the germline V gene (reference sequence). V shed 4 bases and J shed 6 bases, with 16 bases lying between them. The CDR3 consists of 16 residues. CDR3 sequence: CASSLTPDRSNSPLHF. As DNA, the CDR3 is TGTGCCAGCAGCCTCACTCCCGACAGGTCTAATTCACCCCTCCACTTT.

This chain uses TRBV7-7 with TRBJ2-3, with a tentative D call TRBD2 (5 bases). CDR1 is SSHAT, CDR2 FNYEAQ, per germline (reference sequence). The CDR3 extends over 14 amino acids. The ends were cut back, 2 bases at V and 2 bases at J, with 8 bases in the middle. Here the CDR3 reads CASSLSGTTDTQYF. Here the CDR3 DNA reads TGTGCCAGCAGCTTAAGCGGAACCACAGATACGCAGTATTTT.

This sequence joins TRBV27 and TRBJ2-4, with D possibly being TRBD1 (7 bases). Germline V gene data show CDR1 as MNHEY and CDR2 as SMNVEV (reference sequence). Trimming took 6 bases from V and 7 from J, leaving 13 bases between them. The CDR3 runs 13 residues. The CDR3 DNA follows: TGTGCCAGCAGGGGGTCAGGGGGGAACATTCAGTACTTC. Its translation is CASRGSGGNIQYF.

This clone was recorded only once. This chain connects TRBV28 to TRBJ1-2; tentative D call: TRBD1 (6 bases). CDR3 length equals 14 residues. V lost 4 bases, J lost 7 bases, and 16 bases lay in between. Germline loops: CDR1 MDHEN, CDR2 SYDVKM. CDR3 sequence reads: CASSYFRGELGYTF. The DNA for the CDR3 is TGTGCCAGCAGTTATTTCAGGGGCGAACTTGGCTACACCTTC.

This clone was detected a few times. This chain connects TRBV28 to TRBJ1-1, with a possible D match to TRBD1 (5 bases). Trimming removed 2 bases from V and 11 bases from J, with 21 bases in between. The germline V gene encodes CDR1 MDHEN and CDR2 SYDVKM. The CDR3 contains 15 residues. The CDR3 coding sequence is TGTGCCAGCAGTTTAGCTGGCGGGAGTGGACATCGGGCTTTCTTT. It translates to CASSLAGGSGHRAFF.

V usage is TRBV2 and J usage is TRBJ2-1; TRBD2 matches 8 bases. CDR3 size: 16 residues. V lost 6 bases to trimming and J lost 0 bases; unmatched junction nucleotides: 7. CDR1 and CDR2 (germline): SNHLY, FYNNEI. CDR3 protein: CASRGQRGNSYNEQFF. CDR3 in DNA: TGTGCCAGCAGGGGTCAGCGGGGGAACTCCTACAATGAGCAGTTCTTC.

This clone was observed a single time. This CDR3 is CASSFSAGGFTGELFF. CDR3 DNA: TGTGCCAGCAGCTTTTCAGCGGGAGGATTTACCGGGGAGCTGTTTTTT. V is TRBV11-2 and J is TRBJ2-2; 9 bases are shared with TRBD2. V shed 3 bases, J shed 5 bases, and the junction held 7 bases outside the gene matches. Germline lookup yields CDR1 SGHAT and CDR2 FQNNGV. The CDR3 has 16 residues.

The chain couples TRBV28 to TRBJ2-5; perhaps TRBD2 as D (6 bases). V was pared by 6 bases and J by 5 bases, with 13 bases between. The CDR3 is made up of 13 amino acids. Germline V gene sequence: CDR1 MDHEN, CDR2 SYDVKM. The CDR3 DNA sequence: TGTGCCAGCAGACGCTCAGGGAGGGAGACCCAGTACTTC. It yields the protein CASRRSGRETQYF.

This chain connects TRBV14 to TRBJ2-7, with D possibly being TRBD2 (6 bases). Germline lookup yields CDR1 SGHDN and CDR2 FVKESK. Trimming took off 5 bases at V and 3 bases at J, with 8 bases between the two ends. The CDR3 runs to 12 residues. CDR3 region: CASSSGYYEQYF. The CDR3, as DNA: TGTGCCAGCAGCAGCGGGTACTACGAGCAGTACTTC.

The chain combines TRBV5-1 with TRBJ2-7; 9 bases are shared with TRBD1. Germline CDR1 SGHRS, CDR2 YFSETQ. With 3 bases clipped from V and 4 bases from J, the junction kept 5 bases outside the gene matches. CDR3 size: 14 residues. For the CDR3, the DNA is TGCGCCAGCAGCTATTCCGGGACAGGGTACGAGCAGTACTTC. Amino acids: CASSYSGTGYEQYF.

In its sample, this clone was seen a few times. The chain combines TRBV11-2 with TRBJ2-1; TRBD2 aligns across 8 bases. The CDR3 runs 13 residues. Trimming removed 5 bases from V and 15 bases from J; junction bases left unmatched: 12. Germline V gene data show CDR1 as SGHAT and CDR2 as FQNNGV. CDR3 sequence reads: CASSGASGLLLFF. DNA for the CDR3: TGTGCCAGCAGCGGGGCTAGCGGGCTTCTACTGTTCTTC.

The chain uses TRBV7-3 and TRBJ2-1; D not certain. The CDR3 has 15 residues. CDR1 is SGHTA and CDR2 is FQGTGA in the germline V gene. V lost 0 bases, J lost 5 bases, and 11 bases lay in between. CDR3: CASSLTGGLHNEQFF. CDR3 nucleotides: TGTGCCAGCAGCTTAACGGGTGGGCTGCACAATGAGCAGTTCTTC.

The rearrangement joins TRBV28 to TRBJ2-1, with TRBD2 identical over 7 bases. V dropped 6 bases and J dropped 7; count of bases not matched to a gene: 6. CDR1 is MDHEN, CDR2 SYDVKM, per germline. The CDR3 runs 13 residues. The CDR3 sequence: CASRSRLANEQFF. The CDR3 DNA sequence: TGTGCCAGCAGATCGCGACTAGCTAATGAGCAGTTCTTC.

The chain recombines TRBV18 with TRBJ2-1; TRBD2 agrees at 7 bases. The CDR3 has 17 amino acids. Unmatched junction bases numbered 10, after V lost 4 bases and J lost 1 base. Germline CDR1 reads KGHSH; CDR2 reads LQKENI. CDR3 in amino acids: CASSLKERDSSYNEQFF. The CDR3 DNA is TGTGCCAGCTCACTTAAAGAGCGGGATTCGTCCTACAATGAGCAGTTCTTC.

The chain uses TRBV12-3 or TRBV12-4 and TRBJ1-1; D is unclear. The CDR3 runs 13 residues. Trimming pared 3 bases from V and 5 bases from J, leaving 10 bases between. As DNA, the CDR3 is TGTGCCAGCAGTTTCCTCATCGGGACTGAAGCTTTCTTT. As protein: CASSFLIGTEAFF.

J is TRBJ1-6 and V is TRBV11-1; D gene uncertain. Germline CDR1 is SGHAT and CDR2 is FQDESV (reference sequence). Trimming took off 4 bases at V and 8 bases at J, with 9 bases between the two ends. This CDR3 is built from 13 residues. The CDR3 DNA reads TGTGCCAGCAGCTCGTTTTCAGATTCACCCCTCCACTTT. Residues: CASSSFSDSPLHF.

The chain has TRBV19 and TRBJ2-3, with D unresolved. Germline values: CDR1 LNHDA, CDR2 SQIVND (reference sequence). V lost 6 bases to trimming and J lost 2 bases, with 12 bases between them. The CDR3 is 14 amino acids. CDR3 protein: CASRRNINTDTQYF. The CDR3 bases are TGTGCCAGTAGACGAAACATAAACACAGATACGCAGTATTTT.

The chain joins TRBV7-2 to TRBJ2-3, with 11 bases matching TRBD2. V dropped 3 bases and J dropped 1; count of bases not matched to a gene: 6. Germline V gene lookup returns CDR1 SGHTA and CDR2 FQGNSA. The CDR3 loop spans 17 amino acids. CDR3 coding DNA: TGTGCCAGCAGCTTGATAGCGGGGGGGCTCGGCACAGATACGCAGTATTTT. Translated, it gives CASSLIAGGLGTDTQYF. The whole variable domain, remainder taken from reference TRBV7-2 and TRBJ2-3, is GAGVSQSPSNKVTEKGKDVELRCDPISGHTALYWYRQSLGQGLEFLIYFQGNSAPDKSGLPSDRFSAERTGGSVSTLTIQRTQQEDSAVYLCASSLIAGGLGTDTQYFGPGTRLTVL.